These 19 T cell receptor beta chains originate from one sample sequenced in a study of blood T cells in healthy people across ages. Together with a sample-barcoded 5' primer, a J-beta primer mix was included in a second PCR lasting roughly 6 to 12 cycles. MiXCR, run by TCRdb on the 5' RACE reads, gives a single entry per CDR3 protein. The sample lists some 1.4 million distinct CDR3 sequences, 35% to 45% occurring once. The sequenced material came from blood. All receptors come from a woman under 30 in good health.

As DNA, the CDR3 is TGTGCCAGCAGCTTGGGGGCTTCGGATGGCTACACCTTC. Amino acids: CASSLGASDGYTF. V usage is TRBV5-6 and J usage is TRBJ1-2; no clear D gene. Germline V CDR1 and CDR2: SGHDT, YYEEEE. Trimming removed 0 bases from V and 6 bases from J, with 9 bases in between. The CDR3 runs 13 residues.

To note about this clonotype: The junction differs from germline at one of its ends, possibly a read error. The CDR3 loop is CASSPETYNSPPHF. CDR3 DNA sequence: TGTGCCAGCTCACCGGAGACTTATAATTCACCCCCCCACTTT. V gene TRBV18 combines with J gene TRBJ1-6; D call uncertain. The germline CDR1 and CDR2 sequences are KGHSH and LQKENI. The CDR3 runs to 14 residues.

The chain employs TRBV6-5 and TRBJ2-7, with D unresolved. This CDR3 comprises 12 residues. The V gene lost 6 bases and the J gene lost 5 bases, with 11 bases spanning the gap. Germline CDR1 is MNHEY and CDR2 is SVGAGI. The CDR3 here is CASSPGSHEQYF. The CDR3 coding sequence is TGTGCCAGCAGCCCCGGATCTCACGAGCAGTACTTC.

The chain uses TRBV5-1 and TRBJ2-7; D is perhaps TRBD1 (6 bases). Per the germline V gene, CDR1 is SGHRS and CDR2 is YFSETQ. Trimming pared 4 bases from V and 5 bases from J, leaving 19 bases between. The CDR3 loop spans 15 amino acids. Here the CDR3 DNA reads TGCGCCAGCAGCGGAGGATTAACAGGGCCCAACGAGCAGTACTTC. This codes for CASSGGLTGPNEQYF.

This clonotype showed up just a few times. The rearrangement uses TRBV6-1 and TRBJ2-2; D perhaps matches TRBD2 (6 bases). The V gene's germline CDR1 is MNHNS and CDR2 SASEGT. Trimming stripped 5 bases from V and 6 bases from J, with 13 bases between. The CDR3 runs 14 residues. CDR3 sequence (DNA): TGTGCCAGCAGTATGGTGAGCGGGCCCGGGGAGCTGTTTTTT. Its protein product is CASSMVSGPGELFF.

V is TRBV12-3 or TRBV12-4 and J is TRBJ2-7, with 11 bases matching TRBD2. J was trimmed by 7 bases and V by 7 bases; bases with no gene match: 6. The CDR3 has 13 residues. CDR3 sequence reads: CASTLAGDNEQYF. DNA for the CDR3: TGTGCCAGCACACTAGCGGGGGACAATGAGCAGTACTTC.

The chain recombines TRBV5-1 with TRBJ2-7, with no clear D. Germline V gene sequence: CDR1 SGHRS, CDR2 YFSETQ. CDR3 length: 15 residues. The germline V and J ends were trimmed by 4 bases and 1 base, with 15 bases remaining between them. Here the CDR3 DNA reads TGCGCCAGCAGCCCCGGCCCCCAGTCGTCCTACGAGCAGTACTTC. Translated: CASSPGPQSSYEQYF.

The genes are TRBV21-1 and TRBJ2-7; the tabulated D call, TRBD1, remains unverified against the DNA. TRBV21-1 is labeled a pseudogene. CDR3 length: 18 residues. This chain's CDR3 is CASSKGENGSTRGYEQYF. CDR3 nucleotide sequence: TGTGCCAGCAGCAAAGGGGAAAACGGAAGTACACGGGGGTACGAGCAGTACTTC.

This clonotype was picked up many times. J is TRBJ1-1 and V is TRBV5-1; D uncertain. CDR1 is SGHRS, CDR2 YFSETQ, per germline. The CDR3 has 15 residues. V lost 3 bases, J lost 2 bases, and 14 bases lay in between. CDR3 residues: CASSSATSKNTEAFF. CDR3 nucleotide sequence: TGCGCCAGCAGCTCCGCGACCTCTAAAAACACTGAAGCTTTCTTT.

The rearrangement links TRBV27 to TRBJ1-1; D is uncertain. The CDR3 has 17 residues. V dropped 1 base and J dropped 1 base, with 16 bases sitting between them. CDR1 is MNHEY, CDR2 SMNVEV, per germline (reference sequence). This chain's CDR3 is CASSLFGAGNGNTEAFF. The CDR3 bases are TGTGCCAGCAGTTTATTTGGTGCTGGGAATGGGAACACTGAAGCTTTCTTT.

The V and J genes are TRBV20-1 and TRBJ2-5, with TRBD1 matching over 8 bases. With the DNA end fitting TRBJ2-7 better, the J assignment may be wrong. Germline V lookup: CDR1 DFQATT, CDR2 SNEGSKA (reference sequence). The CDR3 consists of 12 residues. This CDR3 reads CSATGQGDEQYF. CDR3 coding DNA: TGCAGTGCTACCGGACAGGGTGACGAGCAGTACTTC.

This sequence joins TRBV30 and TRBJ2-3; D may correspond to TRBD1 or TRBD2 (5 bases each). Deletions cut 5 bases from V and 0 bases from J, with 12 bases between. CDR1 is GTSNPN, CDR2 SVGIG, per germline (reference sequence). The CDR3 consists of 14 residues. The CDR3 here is CAWGSGLSTDTQYF. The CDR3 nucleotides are TGTGCCTGGGGGTCGGGGCTAAGCACAGATACGCAGTATTTT.

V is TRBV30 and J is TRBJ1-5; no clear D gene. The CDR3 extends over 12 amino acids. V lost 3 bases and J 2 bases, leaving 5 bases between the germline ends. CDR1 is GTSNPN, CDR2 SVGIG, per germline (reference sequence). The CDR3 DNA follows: TGTGCCTGGAGCCCGCGCAATCAGCCCCAGCATTTT. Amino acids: CAWSPRNQPQHF. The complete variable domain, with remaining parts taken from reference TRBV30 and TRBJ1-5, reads SQTIHQWPATLVQPVGSPLSLECTVEGTSNPNLYWYRQAAGRGLQLLFYSVGIGQISSEVPQNLSASRPQDRQFILSSKKLLLSDSGFYLCAWSPRNQPQHFGDGTRLSIL.

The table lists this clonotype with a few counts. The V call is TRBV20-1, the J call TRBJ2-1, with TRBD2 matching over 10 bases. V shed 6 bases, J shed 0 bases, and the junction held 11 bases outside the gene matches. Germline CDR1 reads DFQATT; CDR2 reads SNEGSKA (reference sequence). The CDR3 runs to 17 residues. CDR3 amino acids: CSATGLADHSSYNEQFF. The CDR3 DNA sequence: TGCAGTGCCACCGGACTAGCGGACCATAGCTCCTACAATGAGCAGTTCTTC.

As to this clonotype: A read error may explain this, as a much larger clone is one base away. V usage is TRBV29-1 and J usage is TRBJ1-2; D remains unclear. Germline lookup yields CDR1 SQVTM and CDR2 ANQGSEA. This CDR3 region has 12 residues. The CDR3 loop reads CGVGVEVYGYTF. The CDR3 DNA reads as TGCGGCGTTGGGGTGGAAGTCTATGGCTACACCTTC.

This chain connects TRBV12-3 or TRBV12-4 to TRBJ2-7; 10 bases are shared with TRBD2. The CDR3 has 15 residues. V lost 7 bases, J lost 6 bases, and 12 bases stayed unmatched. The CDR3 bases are TGTGCCAGCATCCTAGCGGGGGCCGCTTCCCGCGAGCAGTACTTC. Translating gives CASILAGAASREQYF.

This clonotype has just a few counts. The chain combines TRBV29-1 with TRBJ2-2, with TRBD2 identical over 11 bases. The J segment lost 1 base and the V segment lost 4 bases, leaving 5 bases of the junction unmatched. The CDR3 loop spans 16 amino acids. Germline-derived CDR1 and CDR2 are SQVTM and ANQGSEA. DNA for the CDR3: TGCAGCGTTGGCCCTCTAGCGGGGGGGAACACCGGGGAGCTGTTTTTT. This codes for CSVGPLAGGNTGELFF.

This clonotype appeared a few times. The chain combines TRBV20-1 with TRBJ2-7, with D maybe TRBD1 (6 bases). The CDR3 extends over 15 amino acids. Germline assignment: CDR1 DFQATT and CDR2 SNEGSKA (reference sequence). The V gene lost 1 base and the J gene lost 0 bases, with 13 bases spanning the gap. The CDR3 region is CSARGTGSSSYEQYF. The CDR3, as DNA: TGCAGTGCTAGAGGAACAGGGTCTAGCTCCTACGAGCAGTACTTC.

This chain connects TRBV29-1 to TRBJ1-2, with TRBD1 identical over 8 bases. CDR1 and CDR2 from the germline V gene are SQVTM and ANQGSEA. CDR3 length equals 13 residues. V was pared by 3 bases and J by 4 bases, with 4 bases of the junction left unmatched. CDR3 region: CSVDQGAGYGYTF. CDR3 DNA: TGCAGCGTTGACCAGGGGGCCGGCTATGGCTACACCTTC.